One sample yielded the 15 T cell receptor beta chains listed below, sequenced in a study of cytomegalovirus exposure and HLA in healthy donors. Clones were sequenced by immunoSEQ multiplex PCR, and TCRdb holds only the in-frame ones, with some missing. The sample has some 180,000 clones; 81% are singletons. Source material: PBMCs. The receptors were sampled from a woman in her twenties or thirties in good health and CMV-seronegative.

The chain is built from TRBV29-1 and TRBJ2-2; 9 nucleotides match TRBD2. V lost 5 bases and J lost 5; bases outside the gene matches: 0. This CDR3 comprises 12 residues. In germline, CDR1 is SQVTM, CDR2 ANQGSEA. The CDR3 DNA is TGCAGCGTTCTAGCGGGAACCGGGGAGCTGTTTTTT. Encoded protein: CSVLAGTGELFF.

This clone appeared a single time. V and J are TRBV29-1 and TRBJ2-3; D possibly corresponds to TRBD2 (6 bases). There are 15 residues in the CDR3. V lost 6 bases, J lost 2 bases, and 18 bases lay in between. CDR1 and CDR2 from the germline V gene are SQVTM and ANQGSEA. CDR3 amino acids: CSVPLRRGYTDTQYF. CDR3 DNA sequence: TGCAGCGTACCCCTCCGGAGGGGTTACACAGATACGCAGTATTTT.

This clone turned up a few times. This rearrangement joins TRBV27 to TRBJ1-5; a possible D gene is TRBD1 (5 bases). The length of the CDR3 is 11 residues. Trimming cost V 11 bases and J 11 bases, with 16 bases left between them. Per germline, CDR1 MNHEY and CDR2 SMNVEV (reference sequence). The CDR3 coding sequence is TGTGCCGCCGGGGGTGGGGCAGCCCAGCATTTT. Amino acid sequence: CAAGGGAAQHF.

J is TRBJ1-4 and V is TRBV15; TRBD1 matches 7 bases. Germline V gene data show CDR1 as LNHNV and CDR2 as YYDKDF (reference sequence). This CDR3 has 15 amino acids. The V gene end was trimmed by 8 bases and the J gene end by 4 bases; junction bases not matched to a gene: 10. DNA of the CDR3: TGTGCCACCCAGCAAGGACAGGCGGATAATGAAAAACTGTTTTTT. As protein: CATQQGQADNEKLFF. The whole variable domain, remainder taken from reference TRBV15 and TRBJ1-4, is DAMVIQNPRYQVTQFGKPVTLSCSQTLNHNVMYWYQQKSSQAPKLLFHYYDKDFNNEADTPDNFQSRRPNTSFCFLDIRSPGLGDTAMYLCATQQGQADNEKLFFGSGTQLSVL.

The gene calls are TRBV6-1 and TRBJ1-2, with D unclear. This CDR3 contains 13 residues. V lost 1 base and J 7 bases, leaving 10 bases between the germline ends. CDR1 MNHNS and CDR2 SASEGT come from the germline V gene. For the CDR3, the DNA is TGTGCCAGCAGTGAAGGGCGAGGAGTTGGCTACACCTTC. This gives the protein CASSEGRGVGYTF.

The V gene is TRBV6-5, the J gene TRBJ1-2; 10 bases fit TRBD1. The CDR3 loop spans 15 amino acids. Germline V gene sequence: CDR1 MNHEY, CDR2 SVGAGI. V lost 6 bases, J lost 4 bases, and 8 bases stayed unmatched. CDR3 sequence: CASSRDRGPRYGYTF. CDR3 bases: TGTGCCAGCAGCCGTGACAGGGGGCCACGCTATGGCTACACCTTC.

The chain has TRBV11-2 and TRBJ2-5; D may be TRBD1 (6 bases). V lost 0 bases, J lost 5 bases, and 16 bases lay in between. CDR1 and CDR2 from the germline V gene are SGHAT and FQNNGV. The CDR3 is made up of 16 amino acids. The CDR3 region has the DNA TGTGCCAGCAGCTTAGAAGGCTCTAGGGGGTACGAGACCCAGTACTTC. This codes for CASSLEGSRGYETQYF.

This clone has only a few counts. The rearrangement joins TRBV2 to TRBJ2-7, with TRBD2 as a possible D gene (5 bases). The CDR3 runs to 14 residues. Trimming left V 3 bases short and J 2 bases short, with 11 bases between. CDR1 and CDR2 (germline): SNHLY, FYNNEI. Here the CDR3 reads CASSDGGSTYEQYF. The CDR3 DNA follows: TGTGCCAGCAGTGACGGAGGCTCAACCTACGAGCAGTACTTC.

The chain joins TRBV29-1 to TRBJ2-1, with a tentative D call TRBD2 (9 bases). CDR1 is SQVTM, CDR2 ANQGSEA, per germline. V lost 8 bases, J lost 16 bases, and 24 bases lay in between. The CDR3 has 12 amino acids. This CDR3 is CSSQGAGGPLFF. The CDR3 DNA follows: TGCAGCTCCCAGGGGGCGGGGGGGCCTCTTTTCTTC.

The DNA of the CDR3 is TGTGCCAGCAGAGGGACTAGCGGGAGGGCCGGGACCCAGTACTTC. Translation: CASRGTSGRAGTQYF. This chain joins TRBV5-5 and TRBJ2-5, with 16 bases lining up with TRBD2. This CDR3 region has 15 residues. V shed 5 bases, J shed 7 bases, and the junction held 5 bases outside the gene matches. In germline, CDR1 is SGHKS, CDR2 YYEKEE (reference sequence).

The chain recombines TRBV5-1 with TRBJ2-7, with a possible D match to TRBD2 (6 bases). The CDR3 runs to 14 residues. V shed 4 bases and J shed 5 bases, with 16 bases lying between them. The V gene's germline CDR1 is SGHRS and CDR2 YFSETQ. CDR3 coding DNA: TGCGCCAGCAGCGGACGGGAGCTGGTAAACGAGCAGTACTTC. Encoded protein: CASSGRELVNEQYF.

This clone was found a few times. The chain carries TRBV28 and TRBJ1-1, with TRBD1 identical over 10 bases. V lost 4 bases, J lost 4 bases, and 6 bases stayed unmatched. Germline V gives CDR1 MDHEN, CDR2 SYDVKM. This CDR3 is 15 amino acids long. The CDR3 sequence is CASSSIRTGGTEAFF. DNA of the CDR3: TGTGCCAGCAGTTCGATCCGGACAGGGGGCACTGAAGCTTTCTTT.

This sequence joins TRBV10-1 and TRBJ2-5, with 7 bases aligning to TRBD2. Germline values: CDR1 WNHNN, CDR2 SYGVQD (reference sequence). The CDR3 loop spans 13 amino acids. The V segment lost 6 bases and the J segment 5 bases; nucleotides outside the gene matches: 6. CDR3 DNA sequence: TGCGCCAGCAGCCAGGGAGGGTTGGAGACCCAGTACTTC. This sequence encodes CASSQGGLETQYF.

The V gene is TRBV11-2, the J gene TRBJ2-7, with 9 bases that match TRBD1. The length of the CDR3 is 15 residues. Trimming took 1 base from V and 2 from J; bases not matched to a gene: 3. Germline assignment: CDR1 SGHAT and CDR2 FQNNGV. The CDR3, as DNA: TGTGCCAGCAGCTTAGTGACAGGGGGAGCCTACGAGCAGTACTTC. Translated: CASSLVTGGAYEQYF.

Regarding this clone: One end of the junction is discordant with germline, which a read error may explain. The chain couples TRBV19 to TRBJ1-6; 9 bases map to TRBD1. In germline, CDR1 is LNHDA, CDR2 SQIVND (reference sequence). The CDR3 has 16 residues. CDR3 sequence reads: CASSSRRGQGNSPLHF. The CDR3 region has the DNA TGTGCCAGTAGCTCACGCCGGGGACAGGGAAATTCCCCCCTCCACTTT.